This TCR beta chain was documented in a study of shared clonotypes between healthy human individuals. About the research overall: Three plates each covered CD4 naive and memory; CD8 naive two, CD8 memory one.

With respect to this clone: Antigen: not known.

In the naive CD8 group, cells lacked CD45RO and were positively selected for CCR7, so terminally differentiated effector memory CD45RA+ cells were left out. Study outcomes and limitations: Several donors showed sharing of approximately 5% of naive CD4 clonotypes. With few donors, the genetic and exposure-history diversity represented was limited.

Germline V lookup: CDR1 SGHKS, CDR2 YYEKEE (reference sequence). CDR3 size: 16 residues. V was shortened by 2 bases and J by 0 bases, with 15 bases between the two germline ends. Once extracted for a subset, genomic DNA was divided evenly among several immunoSEQ plates. Measured with immunoSEQ multiplex PCR; TCRdb has only the in-frame clones, and not every one. The data contain about 1,900,000 clones, around 96% of them seen just once; the ten biggest clones take up 1% to 1.5%. The gene calls are TRBV5-5 and TRBJ2-7; D is possibly TRBD2 (7 bases). Input material: naive CD8+ T cells sorted from blood. This receptor was identified in a young man in good health. This CDR3 is CASSFTGGLSSYEQYF. The CDR3 DNA follows: TGTGCCAGCAGCTTTACGGGGGGCCTAAGCTCCTACGAGCAGTACTTC. The complete variable domain, with remaining parts taken from reference TRBV5-5 and TRBJ2-7, reads DAGVTQSPTHLIKTRGQQVTLRCSPISGHKSVSWYQQVLGQGPQFIFQYYEKEERGRGNFPDRFSARQFPNYSSELNVNALLLGDSALYLCASSFTGGLSSYEQYFGPGTRLTVT.